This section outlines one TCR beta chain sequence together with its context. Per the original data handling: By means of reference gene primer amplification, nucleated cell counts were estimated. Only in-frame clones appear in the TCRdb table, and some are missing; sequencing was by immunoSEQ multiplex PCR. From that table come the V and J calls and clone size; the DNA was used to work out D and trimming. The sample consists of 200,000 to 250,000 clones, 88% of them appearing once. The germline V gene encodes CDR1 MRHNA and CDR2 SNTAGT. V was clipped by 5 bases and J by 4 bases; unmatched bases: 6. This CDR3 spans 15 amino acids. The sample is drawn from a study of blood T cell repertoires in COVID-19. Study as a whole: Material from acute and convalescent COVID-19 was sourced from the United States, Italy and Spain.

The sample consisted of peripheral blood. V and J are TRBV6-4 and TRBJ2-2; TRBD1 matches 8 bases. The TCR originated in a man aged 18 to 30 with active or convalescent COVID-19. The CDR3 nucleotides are TGTGCCAGCAGTACCGGGACAGGCTCCACCGGGGAGCTGTTTTTT. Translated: CASSTGTGSTGELFF.